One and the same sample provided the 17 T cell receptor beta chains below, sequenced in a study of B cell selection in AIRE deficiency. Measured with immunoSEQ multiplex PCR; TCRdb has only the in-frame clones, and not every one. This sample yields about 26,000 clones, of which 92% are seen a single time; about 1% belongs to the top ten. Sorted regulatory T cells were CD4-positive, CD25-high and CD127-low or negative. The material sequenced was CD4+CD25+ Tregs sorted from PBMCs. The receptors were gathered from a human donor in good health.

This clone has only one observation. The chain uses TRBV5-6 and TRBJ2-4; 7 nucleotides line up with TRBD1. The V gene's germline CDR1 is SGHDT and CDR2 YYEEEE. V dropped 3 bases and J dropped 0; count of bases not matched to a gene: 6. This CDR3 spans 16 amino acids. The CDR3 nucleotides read TGTGCCAGCAGCTCCGGCAGGGGGTTAGCCAAAAACATTCAGTACTTC. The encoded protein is CASSSGRGLAKNIQYF.

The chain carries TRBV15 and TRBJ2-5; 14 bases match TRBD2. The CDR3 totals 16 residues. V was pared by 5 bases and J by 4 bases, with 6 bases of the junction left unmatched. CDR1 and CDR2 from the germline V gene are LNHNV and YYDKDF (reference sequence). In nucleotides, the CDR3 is TGTGCCACCAGCGTCCGGACTAGCGGGGGGCGAGAGACCCAGTACTTC. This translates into CATSVRTSGGRETQYF. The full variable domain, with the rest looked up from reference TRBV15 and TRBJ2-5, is DAMVIQNPRYQVTQFGKPVTLSCSQTLNHNVMYWYQQKSSQAPKLLFHYYDKDFNNEADTPDNFQSRRPNTSFCFLDIRSPGLGDTAMYLCATSVRTSGGRETQYFGPGTRLLVL.

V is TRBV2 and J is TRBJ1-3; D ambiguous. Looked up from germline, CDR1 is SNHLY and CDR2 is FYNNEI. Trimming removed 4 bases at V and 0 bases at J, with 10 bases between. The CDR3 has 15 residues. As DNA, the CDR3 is TGTGCCAGCAGTGCGGTAGACGTCTCTGGAAACACCATATATTTT. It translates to CASSAVDVSGNTIYF.

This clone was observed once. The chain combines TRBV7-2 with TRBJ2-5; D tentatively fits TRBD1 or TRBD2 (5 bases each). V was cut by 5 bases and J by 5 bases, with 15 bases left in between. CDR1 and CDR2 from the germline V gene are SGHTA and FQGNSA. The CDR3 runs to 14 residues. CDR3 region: CASSPSPGAETQYF. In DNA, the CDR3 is TGTGCCAGCAGCCCCTCCCCCGGGGCGGAGACCCAGTACTTC.

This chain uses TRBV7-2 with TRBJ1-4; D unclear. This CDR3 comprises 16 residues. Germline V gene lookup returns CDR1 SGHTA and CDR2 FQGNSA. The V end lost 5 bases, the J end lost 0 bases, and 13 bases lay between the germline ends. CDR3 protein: CASSIGLRTTNEKLFF. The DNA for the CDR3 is TGTGCCAGCAGCATAGGGCTTCGGACAACTAATGAAAAACTGTTTTTT. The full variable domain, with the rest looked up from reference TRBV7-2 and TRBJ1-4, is GAGVSQSPSNKVTEKGKDVELRCDPISGHTALYWYRQSLGQGLEFLIYFQGNSAPDKSGLPSDRFSAERTGGSVSTLTIQRTQQEDSAVYLCASSIGLRTTNEKLFFGSGTQLSVL.

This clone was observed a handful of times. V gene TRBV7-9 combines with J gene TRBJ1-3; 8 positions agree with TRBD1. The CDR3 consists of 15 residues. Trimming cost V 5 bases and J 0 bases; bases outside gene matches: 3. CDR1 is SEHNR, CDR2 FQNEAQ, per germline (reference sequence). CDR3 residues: CASSTDRDSGNTIYF. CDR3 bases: TGTGCCAGCAGCACGGACAGGGACTCTGGAAACACCATATATTTT.

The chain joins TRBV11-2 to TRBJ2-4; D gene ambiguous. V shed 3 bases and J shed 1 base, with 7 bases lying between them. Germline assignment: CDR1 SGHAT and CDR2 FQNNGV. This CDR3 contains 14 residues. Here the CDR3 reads CASSLGRAKNIQYF. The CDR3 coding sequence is TGTGCCAGCAGCTTGGGTCGGGCCAAAAACATTCAGTACTTC.

The CDR3 is CASSFSILSGNTEAFF. DNA for the CDR3: TGTGCCAGCAGTTTCTCTATCCTCTCGGGGAACACTGAAGCTTTCTTT. The V gene is TRBV27, the J gene TRBJ1-1; D gene uncertain. Germline CDR1 and CDR2: MNHEY and SMNVEV (reference sequence). Trimming cost V 3 bases and J 1 base, with 15 bases left between them. The CDR3 is 16 amino acids.

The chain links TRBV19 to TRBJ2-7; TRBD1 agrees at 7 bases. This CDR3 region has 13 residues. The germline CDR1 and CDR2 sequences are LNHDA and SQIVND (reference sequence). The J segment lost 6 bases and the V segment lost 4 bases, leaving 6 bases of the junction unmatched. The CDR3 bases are TGTGCCAGTAGTAGACAGGGAAGCGGCGAGCAGTACTTC. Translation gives CASSRQGSGEQYF.

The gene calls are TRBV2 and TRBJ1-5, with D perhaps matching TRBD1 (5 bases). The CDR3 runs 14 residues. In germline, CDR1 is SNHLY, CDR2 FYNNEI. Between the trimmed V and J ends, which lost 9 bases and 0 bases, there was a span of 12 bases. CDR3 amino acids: CASGRDYSNQPQHF. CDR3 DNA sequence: TGTGCCAGTGGCAGGGACTATAGCAATCAGCCCCAGCATTTT.

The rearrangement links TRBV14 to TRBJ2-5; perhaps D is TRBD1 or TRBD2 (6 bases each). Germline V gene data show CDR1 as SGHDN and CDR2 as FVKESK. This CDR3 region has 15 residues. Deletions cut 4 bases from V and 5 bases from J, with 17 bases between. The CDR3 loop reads CASSPGGGQGETQYF. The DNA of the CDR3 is TGTGCCAGCAGCCCCGGAGGGGGGCAAGGGGAGACCCAGTACTTC.

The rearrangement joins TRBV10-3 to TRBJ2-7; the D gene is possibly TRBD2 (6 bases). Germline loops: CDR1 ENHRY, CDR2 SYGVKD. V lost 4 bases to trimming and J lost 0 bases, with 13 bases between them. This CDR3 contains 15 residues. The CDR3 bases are TGTGCCATCAGTGTCGTTAGCGGTACCTCCTACGAGCAGTACTTC. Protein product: CAISVVSGTSYEQYF.

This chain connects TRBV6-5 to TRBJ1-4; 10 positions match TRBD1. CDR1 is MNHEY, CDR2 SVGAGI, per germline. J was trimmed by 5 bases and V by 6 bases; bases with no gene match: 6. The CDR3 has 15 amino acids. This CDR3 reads CASSPDRGRNEKLFF. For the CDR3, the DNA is TGTGCCAGCAGCCCGGACAGGGGGAGGAATGAAAAACTGTTTTTT.

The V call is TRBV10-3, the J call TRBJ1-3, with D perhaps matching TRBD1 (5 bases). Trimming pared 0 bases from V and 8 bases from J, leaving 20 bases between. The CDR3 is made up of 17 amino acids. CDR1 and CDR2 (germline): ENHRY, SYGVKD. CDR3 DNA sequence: TGTGCCATCAGTGAGTCATGGGACCGAATTAAAGCGGACACCATATATTTT. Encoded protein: CAISESWDRIKADTIYF.

In nucleotides, the CDR3 is TGTGCCAGCAGCTTGGATGGACCCGAAGCTTTCTTT. It is translated as CASSLDGPEAFF. V usage is TRBV5-5 and J usage is TRBJ1-1; D unresolved. The V and J ends lost 0 bases and 8 bases respectively, with 8 bases between them. The germline gives CDR1 SGHKS, CDR2 YYEKEE (reference sequence). The CDR3 is made up of 12 amino acids.

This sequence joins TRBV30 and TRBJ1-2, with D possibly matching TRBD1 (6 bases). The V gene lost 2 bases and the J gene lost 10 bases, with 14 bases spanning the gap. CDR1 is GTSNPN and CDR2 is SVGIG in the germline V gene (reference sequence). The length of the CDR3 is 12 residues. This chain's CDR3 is CAWSPPTGVYTF. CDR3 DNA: TGTGCCTGGAGTCCTCCGACAGGCGTCTACACCTTC.

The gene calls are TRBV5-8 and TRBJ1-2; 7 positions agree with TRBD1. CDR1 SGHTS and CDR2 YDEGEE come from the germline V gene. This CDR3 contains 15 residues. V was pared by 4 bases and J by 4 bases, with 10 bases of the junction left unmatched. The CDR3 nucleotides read TGTGCCAGCAGCGGAACCGCCGGGACAGTCTATGGCTACACCTTC. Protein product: CASSGTAGTVYGYTF.